This T cell receptor beta chain originates from a study of CD8 T cells in ankylosing spondylitis. Study results and limitations: For ankylosing spondylitis blood, a TCR beta motif of under 10 highly homologous variants appeared characteristic. A CD8+ phenotype characterized the disease-linked clones, which were relatively rare in peripheral blood. Some motif variants had been reported before (in reactive arthritis synovial fluid and blood). Reportedly, matched ankylosing spondylitis synovial fluid was significantly enriched for disease-linked clones.

There are a few counts of this clonotype. Its target is unknown. 5'-RACE, quantitative and with molecular barcodes, yielded the TCR beta libraries. TCRdb passed the 5' RACE reads through MiXCR, listing each CDR3 protein once. The sample contains around 490,000 distinct CDR3 sequences, 5.3% of which appear only once. Germline loops: CDR1 SGHRS, CDR2 YFSETQ. The CDR3 runs to 15 residues. V was shortened by 0 bases and J by 5 bases, with 13 bases between the two germline ends. The clonotype comes from a male donor with ankylosing spondylitis. The material sequenced was blood, either unsorted or a sorted T cell fraction (not recorded which). The chain employs TRBV5-1 and TRBJ2-3; D possibly corresponds to TRBD1 (5 bases). CDR3 bases: TGCGCCAGCAGCTTGGAGTACCAGGGATTAGATACGCAGTATTTT. Amino acids: CASSLEYQGLDTQYF.